The clone carrying this T cell receptor beta chain occurred a few times. Its target is not known. The data derive from a study of cytomegalovirus exposure and HLA in healthy donors. Study conclusions and caveats: Among TCR beta chains of equal frequency, HLA-associated ones were more clonally expanded in a later analysis. The analysis excluded some indistinguishable V segments, including TRBV6-2 and TRBV6-3. Accurate prediction of most subjects' HLA-A and HLA-B alleles from TCR beta sequences was reported.

Germline V gene lookup returns CDR1 SGHNT and CDR2 YYREEE (reference sequence). V was clipped by 5 bases and J by 0 bases, with 8 bases between them. This CDR3 is 13 amino acids long. The PCR employed 60 Vbeta primers together with 13 Jbeta primers. Here immunoSEQ multiplex PCR was the method, and the copy in TCRdb shows in-frame clones only, minus some. The data contain roughly 160,000 clones, roughly 84% of them singletons. This clonotype was sampled from a man aged 25 to 40 in good health and CMV-seropositive. The chain is built from TRBV5-4 and TRBJ1-1; D gene ambiguous. The sequenced sample consisted of PBMCs. The CDR3 is CASSSGVNTEAFF. DNA for the CDR3: TGTGCCAGCAGTTCCGGGGTGAACACTGAAGCTTTCTTT.